This T cell receptor beta chain was profiled in a study of T cells in Graves' hyperthyroidism and ophthalmopathy. It was uncontrolled infection, other autoimmune disease, pregnancy or lactation that excluded patients. From roughly 9.2 ml of fresh peripheral blood, PBMCs were isolated. The study, taken as a whole, reports: Stable hyperthyroidism and ophthalmopathy were separated using 13 V-J signatures. Among thyroid clonotypes expanded above 0.001, most also appeared in blood.

The TCR beta CDR3 regions underwent amplification using RNA transcripts as the source. Primed by the HTBI set, a first-round RT-PCR was run on the TCR CDR3. MiXCR, run by TCRdb on the multiplex PCR reads, gives a single entry per CDR3 protein. The table has some 620,000 distinct CDR3 sequences, about 16% seen once. As to this clonotype: What it recognizes is unknown. Just one base apart from a much larger clone, this may be a read error.

Germline V gene sequence: CDR1 MNHEY, CDR2 SMNVEV (reference sequence). The CDR3 runs 12 residues. The clonotype was recovered from a woman aged 25-40 years with Graves' hyperthyroidism. The chain uses TRBV27 and TRBJ2-1, with D perhaps given as TRBD1 or TRBD2 (5 bases each). Material: blood. As DNA, the CDR3 is TGTGCCAGCAAGGGGCTAGCCAATGAGCAGCTCTTC. Its translation is CASKGLANEQLF.